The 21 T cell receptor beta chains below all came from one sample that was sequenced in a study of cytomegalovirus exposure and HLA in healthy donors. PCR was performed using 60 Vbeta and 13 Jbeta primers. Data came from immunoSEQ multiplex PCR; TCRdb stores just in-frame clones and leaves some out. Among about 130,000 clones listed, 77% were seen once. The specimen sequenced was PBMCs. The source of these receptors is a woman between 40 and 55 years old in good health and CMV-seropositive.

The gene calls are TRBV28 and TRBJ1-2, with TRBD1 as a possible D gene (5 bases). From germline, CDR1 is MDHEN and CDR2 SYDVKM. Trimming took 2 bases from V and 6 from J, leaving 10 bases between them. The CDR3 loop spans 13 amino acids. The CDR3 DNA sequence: TGTGCCAGCAGTTTAGGGGGGGTTCATGGCTACACCTTC. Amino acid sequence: CASSLGGVHGYTF.

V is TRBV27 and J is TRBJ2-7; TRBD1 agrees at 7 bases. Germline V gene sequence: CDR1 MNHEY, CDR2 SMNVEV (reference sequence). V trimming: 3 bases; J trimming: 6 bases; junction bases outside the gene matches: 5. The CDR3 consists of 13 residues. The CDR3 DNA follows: TGTGCCAGCAGTTTCCTACAGGGGCGCGAGCAGTACTTC. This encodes CASSFLQGREQYF.

For the CDR3, the DNA is TGCAGCGTTGGGGACAGACTAAAGGAAGCTTTCTTT. Encoded protein: CSVGDRLKEAFF. The chain combines TRBV29-1 with TRBJ1-1; 7 bases line up with TRBD1. The CDR3 contains 12 residues. The germline gives CDR1 SQVTM, CDR2 ANQGSEA. The J segment lost 8 bases and the V segment lost 4 bases, leaving 7 bases of the junction unmatched.

The CDR3 reads CASSLGGRGLWDEQFF. The CDR3 bases are TGTGCCAGCAGCTTAGGGGGCCGGGGACTTTGGGATGAGCAGTTCTTC. J is TRBJ2-1 and V is TRBV11-2; D is possibly TRBD2 (6 bases). The CDR3 contains 16 residues. The germline V gene encodes CDR1 SGHAT and CDR2 FQNNGV. The V end was cut by 1 base, the J end by 8 bases, with 18 bases between.

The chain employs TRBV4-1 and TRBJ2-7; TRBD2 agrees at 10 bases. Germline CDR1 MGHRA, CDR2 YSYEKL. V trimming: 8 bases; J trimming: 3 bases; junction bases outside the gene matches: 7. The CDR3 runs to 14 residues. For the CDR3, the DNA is TGCGCCAGCTCTCTAGCGGGAGACGGCTACGAGCAGTACTTC. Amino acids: CASSLAGDGYEQYF.

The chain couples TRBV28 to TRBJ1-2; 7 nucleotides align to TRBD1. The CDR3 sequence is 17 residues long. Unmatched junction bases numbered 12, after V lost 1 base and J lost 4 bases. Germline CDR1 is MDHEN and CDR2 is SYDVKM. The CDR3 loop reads CASSLSKTGTALYGYTF. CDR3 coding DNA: TGTGCCAGCAGTTTATCTAAGACGGGGACAGCGCTCTATGGCTACACCTTC.

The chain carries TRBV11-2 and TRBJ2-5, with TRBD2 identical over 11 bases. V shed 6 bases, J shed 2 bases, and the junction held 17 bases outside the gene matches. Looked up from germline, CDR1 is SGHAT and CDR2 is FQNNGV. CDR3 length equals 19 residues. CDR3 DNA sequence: TGTGCCAGCAGTCGTGGGGTGGGAGGGGGACTAGCGGATCAAGAGACCCAGTACTTC. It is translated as CASSRGVGGGLADQETQYF.

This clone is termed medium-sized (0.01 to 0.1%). The CDR3 sequence is CASSLGGTGVTGELFF. The CDR3 DNA reads TGTGCCAGCAGCTTGGGGGGGACAGGGGTCACCGGGGAGCTGTTTTTT. The chain carries TRBV11-2 and TRBJ2-2; 10 nucleotides match TRBD1. The V segment lost 3 bases and the J segment 4 bases; nucleotides outside the gene matches: 5. CDR3 length equals 16 residues. The germline V gene encodes CDR1 SGHAT and CDR2 FQNNGV.

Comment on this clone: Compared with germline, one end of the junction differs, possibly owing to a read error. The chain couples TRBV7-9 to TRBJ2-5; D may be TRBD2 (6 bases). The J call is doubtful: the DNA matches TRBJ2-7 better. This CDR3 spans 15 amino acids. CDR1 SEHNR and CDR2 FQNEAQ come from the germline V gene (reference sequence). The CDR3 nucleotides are TGTTCCAGCAGCTACACCGGGACTCCGGGGGACGAGCAGTACTTC. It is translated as CSSSYTGTPGDEQYF.

The CDR3 spells CSVRDSRQYF. The CDR3 DNA sequence: TGCAGCGTTCGGGACTCCCGGCAGTACTTC. This sequence joins TRBV29-1 and TRBJ2-7, with D possibly matching TRBD2 (6 bases). V lost 5 bases and J lost 9, with 11 bases in between. Germline CDR1 and CDR2: SQVTM and ANQGSEA. The CDR3 spans 10 residues.

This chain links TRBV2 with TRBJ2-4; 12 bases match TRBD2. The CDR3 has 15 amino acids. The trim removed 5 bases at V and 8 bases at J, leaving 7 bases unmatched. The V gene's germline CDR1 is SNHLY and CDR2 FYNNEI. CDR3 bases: TGTGCCAGCAGTCCTCTAGCGGGAGGGCGTGACATTCAGTACTTC. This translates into CASSPLAGGRDIQYF.

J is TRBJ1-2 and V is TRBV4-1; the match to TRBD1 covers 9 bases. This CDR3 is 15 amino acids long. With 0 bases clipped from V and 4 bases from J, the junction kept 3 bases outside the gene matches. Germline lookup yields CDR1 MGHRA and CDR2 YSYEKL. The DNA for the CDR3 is TGCGCCAGCAGCCAAGAAACGGGACAGGGCTATGGCTACACCTTC. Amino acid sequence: CASSQETGQGYGYTF.

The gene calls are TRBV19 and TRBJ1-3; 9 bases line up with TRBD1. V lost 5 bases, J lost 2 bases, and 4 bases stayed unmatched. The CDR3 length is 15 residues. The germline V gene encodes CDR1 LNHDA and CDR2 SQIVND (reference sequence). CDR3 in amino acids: CASSLQGATGNTIYF. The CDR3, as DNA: TGTGCCAGTAGTCTACAGGGGGCAACTGGAAACACCATATATTTT.

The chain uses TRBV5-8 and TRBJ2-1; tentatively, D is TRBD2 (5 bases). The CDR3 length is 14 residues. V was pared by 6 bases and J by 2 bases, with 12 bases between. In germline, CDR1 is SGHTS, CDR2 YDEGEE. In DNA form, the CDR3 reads TGTGCCAGCAAGGGCGGGTCGGCCTACAATGAGCAGTTCTTC. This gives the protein CASKGGSAYNEQFF.

The CDR3 loop reads CASSLEGMRVNEQFF. In DNA form, the CDR3 reads TGCGCCAGCAGCTTGGAAGGGATGCGGGTCAATGAGCAGTTCTTC. The chain has TRBV5-1 and TRBJ2-1; tentative D call: TRBD2 (5 bases). The CDR3 covers 15 residues. Trimming took 0 bases from V and 6 from J, leaving 13 bases between them. CDR1 is SGHRS and CDR2 is YFSETQ in the germline V gene.

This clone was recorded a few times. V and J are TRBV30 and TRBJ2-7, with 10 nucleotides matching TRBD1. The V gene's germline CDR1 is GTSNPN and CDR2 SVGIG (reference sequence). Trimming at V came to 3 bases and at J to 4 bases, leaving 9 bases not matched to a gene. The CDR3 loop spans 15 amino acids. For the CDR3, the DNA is TGTGCCTGGAGCCCCGGGGGACAGGGGTCATACGAGCAGTACTTC. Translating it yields CAWSPGGQGSYEQYF.

The CDR3 DNA sequence: TGTGCCAGCAGTGTACGGGGAGTCAATCAGCCCCAGCATTTT. Amino acids: CASSVRGVNQPQHF. This chain joins TRBV6-1 and TRBJ1-5; D unclear. This CDR3 contains 14 residues. Germline V CDR1 and CDR2: MNHNS, SASEGT. V was pared by 4 bases and J by 3 bases, with 10 bases between.

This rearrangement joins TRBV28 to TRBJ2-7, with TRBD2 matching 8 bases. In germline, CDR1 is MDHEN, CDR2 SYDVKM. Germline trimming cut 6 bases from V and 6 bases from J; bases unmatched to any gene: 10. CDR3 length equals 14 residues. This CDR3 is CASRQGLARGEQYF. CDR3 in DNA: TGTGCCAGCAGGCAAGGACTAGCTCGAGGCGAGCAGTACTTC.

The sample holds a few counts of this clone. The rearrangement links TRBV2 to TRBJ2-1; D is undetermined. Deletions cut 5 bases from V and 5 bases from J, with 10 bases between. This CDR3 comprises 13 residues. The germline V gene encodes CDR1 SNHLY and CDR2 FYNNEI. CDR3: CASSLGQHNEQFF. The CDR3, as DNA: TGTGCCAGCAGTTTGGGCCAACACAATGAGCAGTTCTTC.

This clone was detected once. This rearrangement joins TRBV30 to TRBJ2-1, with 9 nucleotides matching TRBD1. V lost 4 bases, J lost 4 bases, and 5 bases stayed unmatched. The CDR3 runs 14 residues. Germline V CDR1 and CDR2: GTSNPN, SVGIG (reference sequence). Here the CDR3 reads CAWTGTGSYNEQFF. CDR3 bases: TGTGCCTGGACGGGGACAGGGTCGTACAATGAGCAGTTCTTC.

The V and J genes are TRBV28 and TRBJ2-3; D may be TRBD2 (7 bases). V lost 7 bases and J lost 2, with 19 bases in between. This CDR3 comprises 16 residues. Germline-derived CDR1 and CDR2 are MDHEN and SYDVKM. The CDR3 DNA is TGTGCCAGCATAGGGAGGGACCGGGGGGCCACAGATACGCAGTATTTT. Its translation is CASIGRDRGATDTQYF.